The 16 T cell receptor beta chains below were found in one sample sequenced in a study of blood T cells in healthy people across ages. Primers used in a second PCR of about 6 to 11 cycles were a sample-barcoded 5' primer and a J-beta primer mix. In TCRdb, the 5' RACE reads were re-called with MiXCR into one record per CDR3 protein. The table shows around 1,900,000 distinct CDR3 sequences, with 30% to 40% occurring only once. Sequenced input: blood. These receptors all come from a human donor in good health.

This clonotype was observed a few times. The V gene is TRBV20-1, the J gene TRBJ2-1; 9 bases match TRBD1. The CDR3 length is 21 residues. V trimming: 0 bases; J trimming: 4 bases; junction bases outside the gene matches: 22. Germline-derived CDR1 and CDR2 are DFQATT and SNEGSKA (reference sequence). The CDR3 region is CSARDRGGDFLGQGSYNEQFF. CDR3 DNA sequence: TGCAGTGCTAGAGATCGAGGGGGCGATTTCCTTGGACAGGGGTCGTACAATGAGCAGTTCTTC.

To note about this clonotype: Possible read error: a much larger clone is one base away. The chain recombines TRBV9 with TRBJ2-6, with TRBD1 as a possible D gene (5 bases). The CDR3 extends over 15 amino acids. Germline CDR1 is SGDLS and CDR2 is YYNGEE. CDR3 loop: CASSVALAGANALTF. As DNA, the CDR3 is TGTGCCAGCAGCGTAGCCCTCGCTGGGGCCAACGCCCTGACTTTC.

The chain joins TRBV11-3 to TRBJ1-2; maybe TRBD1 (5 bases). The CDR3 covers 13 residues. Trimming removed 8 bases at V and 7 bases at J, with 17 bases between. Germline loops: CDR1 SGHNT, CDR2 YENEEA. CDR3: CASSFPGLFGYTF. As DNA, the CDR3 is TGTGCCAGCTCCTTCCCGGGACTTTTTGGCTACACCTTC.

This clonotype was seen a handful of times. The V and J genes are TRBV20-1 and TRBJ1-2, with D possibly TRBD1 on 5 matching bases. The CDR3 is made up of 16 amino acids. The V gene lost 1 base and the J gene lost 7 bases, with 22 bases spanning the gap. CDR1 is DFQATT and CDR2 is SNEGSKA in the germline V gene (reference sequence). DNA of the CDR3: TGCAGTGCTAGAGGATCTATAGCAGGGAAGGGCATTGGCTACACCTTC. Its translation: CSARGSIAGKGIGYTF.

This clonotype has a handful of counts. The CDR3 protein is CASSPGIQMYNEQFF. The CDR3 DNA reads TGTGCCAGCAGTCCCGGGATCCAGATGTACAATGAGCAGTTCTTC. This chain joins TRBV6-5 and TRBJ2-1; a possible D gene is TRBD2 (5 bases). Germline assignment: CDR1 MNHEY and CDR2 SVGAGI. The ends were cut back, 5 bases at V and 4 bases at J, with 15 bases in the middle. This CDR3 has 15 residues.

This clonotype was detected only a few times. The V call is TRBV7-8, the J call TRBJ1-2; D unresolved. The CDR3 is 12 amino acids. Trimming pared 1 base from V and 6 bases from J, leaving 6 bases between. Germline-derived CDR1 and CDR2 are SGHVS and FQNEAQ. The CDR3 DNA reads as TGTGCCAGCAGCTTAGAGTGGGATGGCTACACCTTC. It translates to CASSLEWDGYTF.

This chain's CDR3 is CASSEQGPSNQPQHF. The CDR3 bases are TGTGCCAGCAGCGAGCAGGGACCTAGCAATCAGCCCCAGCATTTT. This rearrangement joins TRBV6-2 or TRBV6-3 to TRBJ1-5; TRBD1 might be the D (5 bases). The V gene lost 6 bases and the J gene lost 0 bases, with 12 bases spanning the gap. This CDR3 region has 15 residues. From germline, CDR1 is MNHEY and CDR2 SVGEGT.

CDR3 DNA: TGTGCCAGCAGCTTGGATATGGGGGCCGCTAACTATGGCTACACCTTC. Its protein product is CASSLDMGAANYGYTF. The J gene is TRBJ1-2, the V gene TRBV5-6; possibly TRBD1 for D (6 bases). The CDR3 has 16 amino acids. Germline loops: CDR1 SGHDT, CDR2 YYEEEE. Trimming took off 0 bases at V and 0 bases at J, with 12 bases between the two ends.

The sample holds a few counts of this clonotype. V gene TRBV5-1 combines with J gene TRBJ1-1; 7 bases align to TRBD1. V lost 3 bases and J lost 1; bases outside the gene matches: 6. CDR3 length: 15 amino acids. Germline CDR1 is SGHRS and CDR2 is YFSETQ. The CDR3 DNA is TGCGCCAGCAGCTCCCAGGGACAGTCGAACACTGAAGCTTTCTTT. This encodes CASSSQGQSNTEAFF.

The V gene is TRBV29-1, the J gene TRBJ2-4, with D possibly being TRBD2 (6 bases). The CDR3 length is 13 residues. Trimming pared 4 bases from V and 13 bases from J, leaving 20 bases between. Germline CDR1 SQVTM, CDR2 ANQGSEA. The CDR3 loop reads CSVVWGLVGGQYF. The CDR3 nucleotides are TGCAGCGTTGTGTGGGGACTGGTGGGCGGGCAGTACTTC.

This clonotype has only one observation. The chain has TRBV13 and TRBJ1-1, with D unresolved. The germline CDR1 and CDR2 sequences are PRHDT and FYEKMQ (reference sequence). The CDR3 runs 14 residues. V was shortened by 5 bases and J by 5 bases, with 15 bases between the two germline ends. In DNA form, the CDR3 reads TGTGCCAGCAGCCCCAAGGAGAAGAAGACTGAAGCTTTCTTT. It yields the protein CASSPKEKKTEAFF.

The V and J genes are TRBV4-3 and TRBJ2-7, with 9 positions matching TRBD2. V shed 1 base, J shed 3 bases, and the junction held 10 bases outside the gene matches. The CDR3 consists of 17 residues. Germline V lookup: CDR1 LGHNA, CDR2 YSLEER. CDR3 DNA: TGCGCCAGCAGCCAAGTCGGGGGCGGGGGGGCACTCTACGAGCAGTACTTC. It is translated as CASSQVGGGGALYEQYF.

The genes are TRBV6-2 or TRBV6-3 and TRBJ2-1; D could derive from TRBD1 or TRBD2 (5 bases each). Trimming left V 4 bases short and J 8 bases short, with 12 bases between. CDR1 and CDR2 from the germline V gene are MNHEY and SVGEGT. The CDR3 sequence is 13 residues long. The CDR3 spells CASSLRGLDEQFF. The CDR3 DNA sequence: TGTGCCAGCAGTTTACGGGGCCTCGATGAGCAGTTCTTC.

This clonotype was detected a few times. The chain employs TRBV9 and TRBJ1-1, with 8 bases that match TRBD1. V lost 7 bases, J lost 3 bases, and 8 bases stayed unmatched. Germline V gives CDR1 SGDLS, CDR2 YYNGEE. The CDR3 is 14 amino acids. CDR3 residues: CASGGQGGHTEAFF. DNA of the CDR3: TGTGCCAGCGGAGGACAGGGAGGCCACACTGAAGCTTTCTTT.

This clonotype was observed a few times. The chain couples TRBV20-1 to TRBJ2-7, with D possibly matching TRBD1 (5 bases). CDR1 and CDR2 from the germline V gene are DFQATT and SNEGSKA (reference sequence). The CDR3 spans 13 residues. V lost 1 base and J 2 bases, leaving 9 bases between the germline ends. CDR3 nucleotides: TGCAGTGCTAGAGTTGTAGGGGCCTACGAGCAGTACTTC. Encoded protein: CSARVVGAYEQYF.

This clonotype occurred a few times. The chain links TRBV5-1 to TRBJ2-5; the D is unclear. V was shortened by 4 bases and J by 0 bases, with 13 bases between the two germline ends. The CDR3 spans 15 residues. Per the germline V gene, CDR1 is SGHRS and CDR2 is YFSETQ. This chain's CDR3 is CASSPTTLYQETQYF. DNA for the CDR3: TGCGCCAGCAGCCCGACGACACTGTACCAAGAGACCCAGTACTTC. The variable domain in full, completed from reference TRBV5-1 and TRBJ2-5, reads KAGVTQTPRYLIKTRGQQVTLSCSPISGHRSVSWYQQTPGQGLQFLFEYFSETQRNKGNFPGRFSGRQFSNSRSEMNVSTLELGDSALYLCASSPTTLYQETQYFGPGTRLLVL.